The following is a TCR beta chain sequence with its context. This clonotype appeared many times. It has no known antigen specificity. At one end the junction does not follow the germline gene, possibly because of a read error. Instrument used: Illumina HiSeq 2000. Multiplex PCR amplification was used to build the TCR beta chain libraries. The amplified TCR beta chain products were analyzed by high-throughput sequencing. In-frame beta chains were kept once TCRdb had trimmed the public reads at Q25 with fastp and called clones with MiXCR. Every entry covers one CDR3 protein and lists the most common genes and DNA from its rows. Recorded for this sample are some 230,000 distinct CDR3 sequences; 34% of them occurred a single time. Approximately 3.3% of the sample goes to the ten largest clones. This sample is part of a study of breast tumors, draining lymph nodes, adjacent tissues (dated by TCRdb to about 2016). Background for the entire study: Breast cancer patients provided tumor, adjacent nontumor tissue and axillary lymph nodes, and the study compared the TCR beta repertoires across these three sources. The study was designed to assess the relationships and possible T-cell exchange between tumor, surrounding tissue and draining lymph node repertoires in human breast cancer. Overall results and qualifications from the work: Tumor and nontumor tissue repertoires were found to be significantly more similar in luminal-like than in basal-like breast cancer. The data were considered consistent with most tumor T cells being derived from the lymph node and subsequently expanding within tumor tissue. Tumor T-cell repertoires showed less diversity than lymph node repertoires and more diversity than nontumor tissue repertoires, and tumor T-cell repertoires showed preferential V and J gene usage. Rather than being directly demonstrated, the conclusion that tumor T cells originate in lymph nodes was presented as consistent with a hypothesis.

Lymph node samples came from the axillary draining lymph nodes of breast cancer patients. The specimen sequenced was axillary lymph node tissue. The TCR originated in a female donor with breast cancer. Some clones in this sample may be carry-over from other donors' samples.

The CDR3 sequence is CASSLERGGHNEQFF. The DNA sequence is TGTGCTAGCAGCTTGGAGCGGGGGGGGCACAATGAGCAGTTCTTC. The chain couples TRBV7-7 to TRBJ2-1; 10 bases in the junction line up with TRBD2. In the germline V gene (reference sequence), CDR1 corresponds to SSHAT and CDR2 to FNYEAQ. Inclusive of the bounding cysteine and phenylalanine, the CDR3 is 15 residues long. Just the 45-base CDR3 DNA is kept, in frame starting at base 1.